The clone carrying this T cell receptor beta chain was observed a few times. Its matching antigen is unknown. With V trimmed by 5 bases and J by 4 bases, 5 bases remained unmatched. Per the germline V gene, CDR1 is GTSNPN and CDR2 is SVGIG (reference sequence). This CDR3 has 13 amino acids. The data were obtained in a study of beta chain features in type 1 diabetes. Study observations and caveats: Shortening of TCRB CDR3s, moderate but significant, appeared in all four CD4+ subsets of Type 1 diabetes patients.

The sequenced template was cDNA made from the entire isolated RNA. Profiled with immunoSEQ multiplex PCR; TCRdb holds only in-frame clones, not every one. The data show about 230,000 clones, 15% to 20% seen once. The sequence derives from a man aged 25 to 40 with type 1 diabetes. The specimen was naive CD4+ T cells from blood. This rearrangement joins TRBV30 to TRBJ2-1, with 7 nucleotides matching TRBD1. CDR3: CAWGDSPYNEQFF. The CDR3 DNA sequence: TGTGCCTGGGGGGACAGTCCATACAATGAGCAGTTCTTC.